This T cell receptor beta chain stems from a study of OX40 agonist ivuxolimab in advanced cancers. General study findings and limits: Patients who responded partially at 0.1-3.0 mg/kg showed clonal expansion ranking among the lowest. The mean number of expanded clones was higher in CD8+ T cells than in CD4+.

Clones were read by immunoSEQ multiplex PCR, and TCRdb kept only the in-frame ones, dropping some. The table records around 110,000 clones, less than 95% of them present only once. Per germline, CDR1 SGHRS and CDR2 YFSETQ. The CDR3 length is 15 residues. The trim removed 1 base at V and 4 bases at J, leaving 6 bases unmatched. The timepoints at which blood was sampled were baseline, cycle 4 day 1, and cycle 7 day 1. Regarding this clone: Its matching antigen is unknown.

The TCR was taken from an adult with an advanced solid tumor such as melanoma, head and neck, liver or kidney cancer. The genes are TRBV5-1 and TRBJ2-3, with 7 bases identical to TRBD2. Specimen: CD4+ or CD8+ T cells sorted from blood, collected in a trial of the OX40 agonist ivuxolimab. CDR3 in amino acids: CASSLPGSGADTQYF. CDR3 DNA sequence: TGCGCCAGCAGCTTGCCCGGGAGCGGGGCAGATACGCAGTATTTT.